This T cell receptor (beta chain) was recorded in a study of tumor-infiltrating lymphocytes in oesophageal squamous cell carcinoma. This CDR3 region has 15 residues. Germline V gene lookup returns CDR1 SGHTA and CDR2 FQGTGA. The V and J ends lost 2 bases and 5 bases respectively, with 13 bases between them. TCRdb redid the calling of the PCR reads with MiXCR, one entry per CDR3 protein. In the table there are approximately 14,000 distinct CDR3 sequences, about 53% of which are singletons. The receptor's source is a male donor with esophageal squamous cell carcinoma. Sequencing was done on a sample of esophageal tumor tissue. The V and J genes are TRBV7-3 and TRBJ2-1; TRBD2 might be the D (6 bases). The CDR3 region has the DNA TGTGCCAGCAGCTTATCTCTAGCGTGGGACAATGAGCAGTTCTTC. It encodes CASSLSLAWDNEQFF.